Below are 3 T cell receptor beta chains sequenced from a single sample in a study of CD8 T cells in Susac syndrome. With random hexamers, about 0.5 to 1 ug RNA was reverse transcribed. TCRdb re-called the immunoSEQ multiplex PCR reads through MiXCR, storing one row per CDR3 protein. The data hold about 300,000 distinct CDR3 sequences, with 80% to 90% observed a single time. The specimen sequenced was CD8+ T cells from PBMCs. The receptors shown here come from a human donor with multiple sclerosis.

The chain has TRBV5-4 and TRBJ2-7; D remains unclear. The germline V gene encodes CDR1 SGHNT and CDR2 YYREEE (reference sequence). This CDR3 has 16 amino acids. The V and J ends lost 3 bases and 0 bases respectively, with 16 bases between them. CDR3 residues: CASSWLGSGSSYEQYF. The CDR3, as DNA: TGTGCCAGCAGCTGGCTGGGCAGTGGCAGCTCCTACGAGCAGTACTTC.

This clonotype was recorded once. This chain joins TRBV20-1 and TRBJ1-3, with a weak D call TRBD1 (6 bases). The CDR3 length is 13 residues. Germline V lookup: CDR1 DFQATT, CDR2 SNEGSKA (reference sequence). V dropped 5 bases and J dropped 6 bases, with 14 bases sitting between them. The CDR3 loop reads CSAWLGAENTIYF. CDR3 in DNA: TGCAGTGCTTGGTTGGGGGCGGAAAACACCATATATTTT.

A few counts support this clonotype. The J gene is TRBJ2-3, the V gene TRBV27, with 8 bases matching TRBD2. Germline CDR1 and CDR2: MNHEY and SMNVEV (reference sequence). V shed 0 bases, J shed 5 bases, and the junction held 4 bases outside the gene matches. CDR3 length: 15 residues. The CDR3 DNA reads TGTGCCAGCAGTTTATCGGGTCTAGCGGGAGATACGCAGTATTTT. Its protein product is CASSLSGLAGDTQYF.